This T cell receptor beta chain originates from a study of OX40 agonist ivuxolimab in advanced cancers. Findings and limits, study-wide: Some of the lowest clonal expansion was seen in partial responders at 0.1-3.0 mg/kg.

Germline CDR1 reads SGHRS; CDR2 reads YFSETQ. After removal of 4 bases from V and 2 bases from J, the junction contained 22 bases not matched to a gene. CDR3 length equals 21 residues. Assay used: immunoSEQ multiplex PCR; TCRdb lists only in-frame clones, some missing. The sample carries about 53,000 clones, more than 75% recorded once. Comments on this clone: Its antigen is currently unknown.

The J gene is TRBJ1-3, the V gene TRBV5-1; 9 bases are shared with TRBD1. The material sequenced was CD4+ or CD8+ T cells sorted from blood, taken in a trial of the OX40 agonist ivuxolimab. The source of this sequence is an adult with an advanced solid tumor such as melanoma, head and neck, liver or kidney cancer. The CDR3 loop reads CASSQDDPGTGRDRAGNTIYF. CDR3 coding DNA: TGCGCCAGCAGCCAGGATGATCCTGGGACAGGGAGAGATAGGGCTGGAAACACCATATATTTT.